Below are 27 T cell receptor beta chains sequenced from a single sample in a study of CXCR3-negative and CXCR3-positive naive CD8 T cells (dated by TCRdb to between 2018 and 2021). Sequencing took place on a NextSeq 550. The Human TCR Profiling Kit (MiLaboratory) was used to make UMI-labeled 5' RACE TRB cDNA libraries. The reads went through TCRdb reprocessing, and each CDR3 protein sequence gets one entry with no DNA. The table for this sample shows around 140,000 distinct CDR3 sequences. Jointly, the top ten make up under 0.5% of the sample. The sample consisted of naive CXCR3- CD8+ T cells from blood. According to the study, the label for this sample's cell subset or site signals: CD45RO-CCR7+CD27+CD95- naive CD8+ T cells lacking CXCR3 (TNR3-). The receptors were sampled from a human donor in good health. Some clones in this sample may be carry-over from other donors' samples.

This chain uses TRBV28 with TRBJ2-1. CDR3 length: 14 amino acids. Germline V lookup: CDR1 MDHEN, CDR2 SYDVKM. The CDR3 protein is CASSIVDTNNEQFF.

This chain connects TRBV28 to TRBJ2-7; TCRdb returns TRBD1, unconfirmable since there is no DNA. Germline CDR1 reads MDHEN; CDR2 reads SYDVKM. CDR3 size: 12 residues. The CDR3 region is CASSWTAYEQYF.

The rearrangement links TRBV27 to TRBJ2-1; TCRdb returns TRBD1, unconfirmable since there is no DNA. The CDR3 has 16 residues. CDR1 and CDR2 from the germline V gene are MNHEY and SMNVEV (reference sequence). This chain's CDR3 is CASSLFGRGHHNEQFF.

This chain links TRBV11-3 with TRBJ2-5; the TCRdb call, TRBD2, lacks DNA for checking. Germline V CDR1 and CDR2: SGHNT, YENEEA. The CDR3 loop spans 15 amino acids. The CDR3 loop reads CASSPGLAGAETQYF.

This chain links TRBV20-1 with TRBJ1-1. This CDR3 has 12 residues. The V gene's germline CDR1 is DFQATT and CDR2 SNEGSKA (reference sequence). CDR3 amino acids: CSAADGRQVAFF.

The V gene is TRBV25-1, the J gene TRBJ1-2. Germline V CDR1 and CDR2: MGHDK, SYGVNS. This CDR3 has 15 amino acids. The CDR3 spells CASSVGRGPNYGYTF.

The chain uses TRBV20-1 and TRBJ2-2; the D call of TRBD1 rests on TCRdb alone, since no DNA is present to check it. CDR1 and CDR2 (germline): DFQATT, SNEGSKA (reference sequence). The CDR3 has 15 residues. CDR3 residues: CSAPGTGMNTGELFF.

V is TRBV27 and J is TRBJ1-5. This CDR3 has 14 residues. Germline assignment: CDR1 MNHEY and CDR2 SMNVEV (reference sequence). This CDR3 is CASSLQGLNQPQHF.

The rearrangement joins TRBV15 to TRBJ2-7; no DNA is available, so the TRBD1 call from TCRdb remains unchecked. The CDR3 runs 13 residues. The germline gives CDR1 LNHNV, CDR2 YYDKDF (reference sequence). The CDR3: CATSRVSQGEGTF.

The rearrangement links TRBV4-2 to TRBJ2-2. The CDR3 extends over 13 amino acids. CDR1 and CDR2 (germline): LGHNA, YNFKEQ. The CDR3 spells CASSHEVGGELFF.

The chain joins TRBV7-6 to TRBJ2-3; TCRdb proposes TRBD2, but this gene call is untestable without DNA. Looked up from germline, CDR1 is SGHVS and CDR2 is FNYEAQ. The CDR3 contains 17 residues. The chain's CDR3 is CASSFIASGGLTDTQYF.

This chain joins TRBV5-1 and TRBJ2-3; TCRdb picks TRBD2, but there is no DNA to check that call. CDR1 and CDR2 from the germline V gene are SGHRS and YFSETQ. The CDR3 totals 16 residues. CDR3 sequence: CASSLAAGGITDTQYF.

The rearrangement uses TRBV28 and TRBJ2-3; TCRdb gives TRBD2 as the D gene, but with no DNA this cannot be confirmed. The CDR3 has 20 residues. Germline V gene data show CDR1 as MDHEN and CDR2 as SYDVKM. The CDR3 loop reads CASSLHGLAGVFLSTDTQYF.

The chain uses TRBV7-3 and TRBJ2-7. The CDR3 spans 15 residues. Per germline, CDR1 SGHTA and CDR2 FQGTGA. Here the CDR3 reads CASSLGVGLAYEQYF.

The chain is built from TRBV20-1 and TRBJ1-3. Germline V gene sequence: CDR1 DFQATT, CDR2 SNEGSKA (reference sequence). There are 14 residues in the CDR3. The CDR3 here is CSARELSSGNTIYF.

CDR3: CASRAGEGNTEAFF. The rearrangement uses TRBV6-5 and TRBJ1-1. Germline V gene sequence: CDR1 MNHEY, CDR2 SVGAGI. The CDR3 loop spans 14 amino acids.

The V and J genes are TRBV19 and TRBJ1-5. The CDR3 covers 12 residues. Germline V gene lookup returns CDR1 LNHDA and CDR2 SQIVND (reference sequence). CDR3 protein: CASSPAASPQHF. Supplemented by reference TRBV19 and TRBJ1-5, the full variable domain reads DGGITQSPKYLFRKEGQNVTLSCEQNLNHDAMYWYRQDPGQGLRLIYYSQIVNDFQKGDIAEGYSVSREKKESFPLTVTSAQKNPTAFYLCASSPAASPQHFGDGTRLSIL.

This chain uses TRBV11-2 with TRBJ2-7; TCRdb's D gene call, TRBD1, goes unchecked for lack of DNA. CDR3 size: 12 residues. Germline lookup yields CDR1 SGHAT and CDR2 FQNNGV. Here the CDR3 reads CASIGGNYEQYF.

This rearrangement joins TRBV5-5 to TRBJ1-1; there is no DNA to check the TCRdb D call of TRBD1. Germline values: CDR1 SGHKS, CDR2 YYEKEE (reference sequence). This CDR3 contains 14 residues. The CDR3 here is CASSRRGLDTEAFF.

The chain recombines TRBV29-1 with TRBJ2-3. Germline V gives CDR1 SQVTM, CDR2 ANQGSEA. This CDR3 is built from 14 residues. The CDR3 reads CSVEFSLSTDTQYF.

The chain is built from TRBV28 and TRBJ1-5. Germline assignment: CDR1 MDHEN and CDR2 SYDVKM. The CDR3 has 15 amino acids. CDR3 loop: CASYHSYLWNQPQHF.

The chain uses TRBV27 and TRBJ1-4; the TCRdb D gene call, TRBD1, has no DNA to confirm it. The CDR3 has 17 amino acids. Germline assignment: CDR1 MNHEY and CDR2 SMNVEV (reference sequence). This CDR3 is CASRPTDWGASGEKLFF.

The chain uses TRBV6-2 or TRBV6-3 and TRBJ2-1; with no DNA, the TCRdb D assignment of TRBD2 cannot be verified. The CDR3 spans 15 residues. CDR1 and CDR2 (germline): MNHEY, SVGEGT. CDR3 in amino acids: CASSSSGTTYNEQFF.

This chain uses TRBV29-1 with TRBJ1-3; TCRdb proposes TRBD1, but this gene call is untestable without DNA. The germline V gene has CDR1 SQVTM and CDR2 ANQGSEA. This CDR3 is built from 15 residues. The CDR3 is CSVDTGRRSGNTIYF.

This chain's CDR3 is CSVAPGQQYNEQFF. The rearrangement joins TRBV29-1 to TRBJ2-1; the D call from TCRdb, TRBD1, cannot be confirmed without DNA. From germline, CDR1 is SQVTM and CDR2 ANQGSEA. The CDR3 has 14 amino acids.

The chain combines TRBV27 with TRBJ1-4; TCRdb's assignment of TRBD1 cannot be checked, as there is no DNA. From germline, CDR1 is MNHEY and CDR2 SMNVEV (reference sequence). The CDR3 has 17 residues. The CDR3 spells CASSEGQGVSSNEKLFF.

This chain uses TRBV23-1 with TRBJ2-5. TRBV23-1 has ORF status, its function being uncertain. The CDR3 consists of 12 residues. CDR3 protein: CASSQSVETQYF.